The clone carrying this T cell receptor (beta chain) has a count of ten or more. Its antigen is not identified. This sample was taken from a study of T cell repertoires in cytomegalovirus infection. Study details: Public TCR beta signatures marked donors with CMV infection and the matching HLA.

TCRdb analysed the reads with MiXCR anew, one entry per CDR3 protein. The table records approximately 500,000 distinct CDR3 sequences, more than 15% of them present only once. General study points: What dominated the ex vivo response were HLA-C-restricted CMV-specific TCR beta clonotypes.

Germline V gene sequence: CDR1 SGHVS, CDR2 FQNEAQ. The CDR3 is 19 amino acids. V was pared by 1 base and J by 4 bases, with 11 bases of the junction left unmatched. Material for sequencing was CD8+ T cells from PBMCs. The chain is built from TRBV7-8 and TRBJ2-2; TRBD2 aligns across 11 bases. This sequence was found in a human donor in good health (CMV status not recorded). Some clones in this sample may be carry-over from other donors' samples. Here the CDR3 reads CASSLVLAGGVSGTGELFF. The CDR3 nucleotides are TGTGCCAGCAGCTTAGTGCTAGCGGGAGGAGTGTCGGGCACCGGGGAGCTGTTTTTT.